This T cell receptor (beta chain) originates from a study of T cells after posttransplantation cyclophosphamide. Overall study results and limits: Donor CD8+ memory clones often dominated recipient blood repertoires at later times.

CDR1 is LNHDA, CDR2 SQIVND, per germline (reference sequence). The CDR3 runs to 14 residues. V was cut by 8 bases and J by 2 bases, with 16 bases left in between. About this clone itself: Its antigen is unidentified.

Produced via immunoSEQ multiplex PCR; TCRdb's table is partial and in-frame only. Here the sample spans roughly 24,000 clones, roughly 90% being singletons. Controls had myeloablative marrow grafts with methotrexate and calcineurin inhibitor, sampled at 1 year. The chain couples TRBV19 to TRBJ2-7; D might be TRBD1 (6 bases). The source material was PBMCs, sampled after an allogeneic stem cell transplant with a calcineurin inhibitor and methotrexate. The sequence derives from a female patient in her fifties or sixties who received an allogeneic stem cell transplant from an unrelated donor, was CMV-positive, and had chronic GVHD only. Some T cells could come from the graft donor. CDR3 protein: CASSTSGATYEQYF. DNA of the CDR3: TGTGCCAGTTCGACTTCAGGGGCGACCTACGAGCAGTACTTC.